The 7 T cell receptor beta chains reported below all come from one sample, sequenced in a study of cytomegalovirus exposure and HLA in healthy donors. PCR involved 60 Vbeta and 13 Jbeta primers. The repertoire was sequenced with immunoSEQ multiplex PCR; TCRdb's copy has only in-frame clones and lacks some. The table records more than 150,000 clones, 75% of them present only once. The material sequenced was PBMCs. The receptors come from a middle-aged woman in good health and CMV-seropositive.

This clone has just a few counts. The chain joins TRBV27 to TRBJ2-7, with D tentatively TRBD1 (6 bases). V was cut by 11 bases and J by 4 bases, with 33 bases left in between. Germline assignment: CDR1 MNHEY and CDR2 SMNVEV (reference sequence). The CDR3 length is 18 residues. CDR3 region: CARVTQGPQPEVHYEQYF. CDR3 bases: TGTGCCCGAGTCACACAGGGCCCGCAACCAGAGGTACATTACGAGCAGTACTTC.

The chain links TRBV28 to TRBJ2-5; 7 bases match TRBD1. The V gene end was trimmed by 6 bases and the J gene end by 5 bases; junction bases not matched to a gene: 12. The CDR3 consists of 15 residues. Per germline, CDR1 MDHEN and CDR2 SYDVKM. CDR3 nucleotides: TGTGCCAGCAGGTCGCCACAGGGGTCAGGGGAGACCCAGTACTTC. Protein: CASRSPQGSGETQYF.

V is TRBV25-1 and J is TRBJ2-3; D unresolved. In germline, CDR1 is MGHDK, CDR2 SYGVNS. The V end was cut by 1 base, the J end by 2 bases, with 7 bases between. The CDR3 contains 14 residues. In DNA, the CDR3 is TGTGCCAGCAGTGAATTAACAGCCACAGATACGCAGTATTTT. This encodes CASSELTATDTQYF.

The chain links TRBV2 to TRBJ1-3, with D possibly matching TRBD1 (5 bases). V lost 6 bases, J lost 2 bases, and 17 bases lay in between. Germline V gives CDR1 SNHLY, CDR2 FYNNEI. The CDR3 totals 16 residues. CDR3 amino acids: CASRATQGKAGNTIYF. The CDR3 bases are TGTGCCAGCAGGGCTACTCAGGGTAAAGCTGGAAACACCATATATTTT.

The CDR3 DNA is TGCGCCAGCAGCTTACAGGGTGGGGACACCGGGGAGCTGTTTTTT. This sequence encodes CASSLQGGDTGELFF. The rearrangement uses TRBV5-1 and TRBJ2-2, with a tentative D call TRBD1 (6 bases). Germline V gene sequence: CDR1 SGHRS, CDR2 YFSETQ. Trimming pared 2 bases from V and 3 bases from J, leaving 11 bases between. The CDR3 loop spans 15 amino acids.

The V and J genes are TRBV10-1 and TRBJ2-3, with D possibly being TRBD2 (7 bases). V gave up 0 bases and J gave up 3 bases, with 10 bases separating them. The CDR3 runs to 15 residues. Germline lookup yields CDR1 WNHNN and CDR2 SYGVQD (reference sequence). The CDR3 sequence: CASSESGGPTDTQYF. The CDR3 DNA reads TGCGCCAGCAGTGAGTCCGGGGGGCCGACAGATACGCAGTATTTT.

The chain joins TRBV30 to TRBJ1-5; D uncertain. The CDR3 loop spans 14 amino acids. Between the trimmed V and J ends, which lost 1 base and 7 bases, there was a span of 14 bases. Germline V gene lookup returns CDR1 GTSNPN and CDR2 SVGIG (reference sequence). The CDR3, as DNA: TGTGCCTGGAGTGCAGGCCAGACGGGGCAGCCCCAGCATTTT. It is translated as CAWSAGQTGQPQHF.